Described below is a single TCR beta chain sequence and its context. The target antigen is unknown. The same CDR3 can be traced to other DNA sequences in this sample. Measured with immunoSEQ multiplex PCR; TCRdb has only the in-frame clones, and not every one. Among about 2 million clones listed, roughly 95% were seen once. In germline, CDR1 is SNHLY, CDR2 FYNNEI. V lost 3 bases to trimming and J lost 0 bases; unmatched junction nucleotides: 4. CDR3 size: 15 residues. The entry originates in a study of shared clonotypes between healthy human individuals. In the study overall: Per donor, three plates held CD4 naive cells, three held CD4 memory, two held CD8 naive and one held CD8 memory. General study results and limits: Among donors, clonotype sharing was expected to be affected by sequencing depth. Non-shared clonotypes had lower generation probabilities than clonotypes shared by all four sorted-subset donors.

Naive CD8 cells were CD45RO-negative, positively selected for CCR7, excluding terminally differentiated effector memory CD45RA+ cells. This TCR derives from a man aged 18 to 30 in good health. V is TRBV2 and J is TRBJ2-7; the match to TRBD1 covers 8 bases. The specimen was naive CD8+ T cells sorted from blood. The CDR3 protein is CASSDPQGGSYEQYF. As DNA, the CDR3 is TGTGCCAGCAGTGATCCACAGGGGGGCTCCTACGAGCAGTACTTC.